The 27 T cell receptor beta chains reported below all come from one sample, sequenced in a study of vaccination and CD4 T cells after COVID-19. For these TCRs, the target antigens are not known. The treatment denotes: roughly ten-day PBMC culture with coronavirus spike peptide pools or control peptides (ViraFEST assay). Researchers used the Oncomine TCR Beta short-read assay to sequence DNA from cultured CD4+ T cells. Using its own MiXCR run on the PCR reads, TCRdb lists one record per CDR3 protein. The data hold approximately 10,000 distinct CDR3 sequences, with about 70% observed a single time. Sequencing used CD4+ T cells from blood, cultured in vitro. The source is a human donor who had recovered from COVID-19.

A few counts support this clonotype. This chain's CDR3 is CSAPWPGQGSNYGYTF. The CDR3 coding sequence is TGCAGTGCCCCTTGGCCTGGGCAGGGGTCGAACTATGGCTACACCTTC. The genes are TRBV20-1 and TRBJ1-2; D may be TRBD1 (6 bases). Trimming took 6 bases from V and 2 from J, leaving 22 bases between them. The CDR3 runs 16 residues. Germline loops: CDR1 DFQATT, CDR2 SNEGSKA (reference sequence).

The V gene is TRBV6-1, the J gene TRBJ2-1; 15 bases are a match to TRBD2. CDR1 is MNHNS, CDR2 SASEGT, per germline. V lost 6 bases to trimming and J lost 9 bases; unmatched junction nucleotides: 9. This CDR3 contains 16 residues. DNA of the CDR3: TGTGCCAGCAGCCCCCGGACTAGCGGGGGGGCAGGTGAGCAGTTCTTC. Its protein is CASSPRTSGGAGEQFF.

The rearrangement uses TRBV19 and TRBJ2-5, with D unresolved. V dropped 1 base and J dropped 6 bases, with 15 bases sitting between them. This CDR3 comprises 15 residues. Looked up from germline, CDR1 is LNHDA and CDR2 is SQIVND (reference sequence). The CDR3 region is CASSIGRIGVQTQYF. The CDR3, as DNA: TGTGCCAGTAGTATAGGGCGAATTGGGGTACAGACCCAGTACTTC.

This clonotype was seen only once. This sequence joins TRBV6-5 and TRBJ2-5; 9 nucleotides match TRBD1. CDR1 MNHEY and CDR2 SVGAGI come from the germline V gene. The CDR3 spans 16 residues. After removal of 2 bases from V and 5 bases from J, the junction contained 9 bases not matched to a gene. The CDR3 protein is CASSYESTGGLETQYF. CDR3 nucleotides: TGTGCCAGCAGTTACGAGTCCACAGGGGGCCTGGAGACCCAGTACTTC.

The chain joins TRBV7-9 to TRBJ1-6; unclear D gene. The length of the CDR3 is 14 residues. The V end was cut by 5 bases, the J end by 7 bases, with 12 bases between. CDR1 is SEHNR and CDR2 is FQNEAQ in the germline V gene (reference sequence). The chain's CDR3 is CASSPALWNSPLHF. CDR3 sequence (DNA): TGTGCCAGCAGCCCCGCGCTGTGGAATTCACCCCTCCACTTT.

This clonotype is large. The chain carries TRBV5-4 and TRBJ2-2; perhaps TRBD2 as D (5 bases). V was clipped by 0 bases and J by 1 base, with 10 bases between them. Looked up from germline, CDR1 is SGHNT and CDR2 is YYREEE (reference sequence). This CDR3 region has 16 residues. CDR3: CASSLVGGRNTGELFF. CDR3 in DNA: TGTGCCAGCAGCTTGGTGGGTGGGAGGAACACCGGGGAGCTGTTTTTT.

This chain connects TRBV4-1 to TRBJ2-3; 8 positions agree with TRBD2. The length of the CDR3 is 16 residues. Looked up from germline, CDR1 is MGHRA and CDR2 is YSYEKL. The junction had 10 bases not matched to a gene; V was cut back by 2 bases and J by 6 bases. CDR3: CASSQTPGGSYDTQYF. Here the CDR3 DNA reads TGCGCCAGCAGCCAAACGCCGGGGGGGTCGTATGATACGCAGTATTTT.

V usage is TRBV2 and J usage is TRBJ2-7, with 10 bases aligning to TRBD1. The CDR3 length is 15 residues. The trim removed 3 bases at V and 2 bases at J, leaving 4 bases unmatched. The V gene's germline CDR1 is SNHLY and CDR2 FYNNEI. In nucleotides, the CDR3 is TGTGCCAGCAGTGATACCGGGACAGGGGCCTACGAGCAGTACTTC. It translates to CASSDTGTGAYEQYF. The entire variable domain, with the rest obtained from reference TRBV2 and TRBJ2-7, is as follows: EPEVTQTPSHQVTQMGQEVILRCVPISNHLYFYWYRQILGQKVEFLVSFYNNEISEKSEIFDDQFSVERPDGSNFTLKIRSTKLEDSAMYFCASSDTGTGAYEQYFGPGTRLTVT.

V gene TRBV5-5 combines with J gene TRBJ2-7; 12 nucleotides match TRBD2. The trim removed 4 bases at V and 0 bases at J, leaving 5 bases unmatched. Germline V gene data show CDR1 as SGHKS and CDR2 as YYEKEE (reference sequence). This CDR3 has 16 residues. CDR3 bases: TGTGCCAGCAGCCCAAGACTAGCGGGGGCCTCCTACGAGCAGTACTTC. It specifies CASSPRLAGASYEQYF.

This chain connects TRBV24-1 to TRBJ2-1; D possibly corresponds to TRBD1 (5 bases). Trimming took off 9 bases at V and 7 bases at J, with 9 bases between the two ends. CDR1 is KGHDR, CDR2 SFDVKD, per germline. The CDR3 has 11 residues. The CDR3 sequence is CATVRGNEQFF. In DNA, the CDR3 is TGTGCCACCGTTAGGGGAAATGAGCAGTTCTTC.

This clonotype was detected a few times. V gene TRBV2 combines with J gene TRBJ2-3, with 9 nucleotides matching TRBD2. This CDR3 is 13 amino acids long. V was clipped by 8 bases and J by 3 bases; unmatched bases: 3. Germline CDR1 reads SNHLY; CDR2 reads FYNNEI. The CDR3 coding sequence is TGTGCCAGCGGCCTAGCGGGGACAGATACGCAGTATTTT. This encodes CASGLAGTDTQYF.

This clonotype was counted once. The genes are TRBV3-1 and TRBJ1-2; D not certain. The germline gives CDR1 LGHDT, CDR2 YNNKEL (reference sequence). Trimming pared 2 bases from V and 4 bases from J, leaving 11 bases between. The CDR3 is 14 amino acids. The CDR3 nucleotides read TGTGCCAGCAGCCAAAGAGGGCACCTCTATGGCTACACCTTC. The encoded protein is CASSQRGHLYGYTF. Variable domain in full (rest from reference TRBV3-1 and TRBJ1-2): DTAVSQTPKYLVTQMGNDKSIKCEQNLGHDTMYWYKQDSKKFLKIMFSYNNKELIINETVPNRFSPKSPDKAHLNLHINSLELGDSAVYFCASSQRGHLYGYTFGSGTRLTVV.

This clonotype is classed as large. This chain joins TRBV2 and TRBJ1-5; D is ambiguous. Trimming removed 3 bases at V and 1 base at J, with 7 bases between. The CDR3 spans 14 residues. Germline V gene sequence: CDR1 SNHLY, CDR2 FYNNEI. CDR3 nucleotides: TGTGCCAGCAGTGAGGGGTACAGCAATCAGCCCCAGCATTTT. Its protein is CASSEGYSNQPQHF.

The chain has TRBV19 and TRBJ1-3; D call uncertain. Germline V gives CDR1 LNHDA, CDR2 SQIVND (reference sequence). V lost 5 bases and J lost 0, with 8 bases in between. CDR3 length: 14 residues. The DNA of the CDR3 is TGTGCCAGTAGTGCCCTCTACTCTGGAAACACCATATATTTT. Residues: CASSALYSGNTIYF.

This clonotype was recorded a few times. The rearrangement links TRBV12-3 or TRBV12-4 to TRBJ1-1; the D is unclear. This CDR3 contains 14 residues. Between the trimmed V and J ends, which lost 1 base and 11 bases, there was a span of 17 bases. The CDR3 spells CASSLEGQRGEAFF. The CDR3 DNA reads TGTGCCAGCAGTTTAGAGGGCCAGCGGGGTGAGGCTTTCTTT.

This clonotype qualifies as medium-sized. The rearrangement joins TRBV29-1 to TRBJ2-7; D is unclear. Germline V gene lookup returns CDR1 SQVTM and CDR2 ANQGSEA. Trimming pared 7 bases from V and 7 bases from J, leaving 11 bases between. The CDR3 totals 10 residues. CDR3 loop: CSAWGEEQYF. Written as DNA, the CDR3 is TGCAGCGCCTGGGGTGAAGAGCAGTACTTC.

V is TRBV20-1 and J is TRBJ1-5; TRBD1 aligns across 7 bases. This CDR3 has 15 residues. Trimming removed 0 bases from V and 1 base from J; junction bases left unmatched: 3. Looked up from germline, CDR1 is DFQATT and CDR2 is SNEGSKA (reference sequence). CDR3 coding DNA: TGCAGTGCTAGAGACCCGACAGGGAGCAATCAGCCCCAGCATTTT. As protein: CSARDPTGSNQPQHF.

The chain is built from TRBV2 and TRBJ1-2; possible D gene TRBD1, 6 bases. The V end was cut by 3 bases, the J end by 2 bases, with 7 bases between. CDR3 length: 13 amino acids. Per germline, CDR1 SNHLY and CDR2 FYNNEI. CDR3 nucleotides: TGTGCCAGCAGTGAGGGGGGCAACTATGGCTACACCTTC. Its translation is CASSEGGNYGYTF.

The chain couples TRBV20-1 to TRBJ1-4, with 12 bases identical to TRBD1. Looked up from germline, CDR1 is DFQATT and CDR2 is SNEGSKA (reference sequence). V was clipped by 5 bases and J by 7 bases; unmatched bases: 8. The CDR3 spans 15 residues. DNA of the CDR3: TGCAGTGCTGCCACCGGGACAGGGGGCGGTGAAAAACTGTTTTTT. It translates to CSAATGTGGGEKLFF.

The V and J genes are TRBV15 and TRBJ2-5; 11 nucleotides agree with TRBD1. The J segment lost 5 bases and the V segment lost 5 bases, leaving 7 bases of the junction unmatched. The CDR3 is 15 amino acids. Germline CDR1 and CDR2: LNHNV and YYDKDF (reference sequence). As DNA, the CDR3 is TGTGCCACCAGCTTGGGACAGGGGGGAGAGGAGACCCAGTACTTC. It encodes CATSLGQGGEETQYF.

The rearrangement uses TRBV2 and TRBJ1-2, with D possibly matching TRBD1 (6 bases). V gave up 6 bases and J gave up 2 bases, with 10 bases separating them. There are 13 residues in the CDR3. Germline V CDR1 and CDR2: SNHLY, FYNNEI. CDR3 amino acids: CASSDTGNYGYTF. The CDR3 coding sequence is TGTGCCAGCAGCGACACAGGGAACTATGGCTACACCTTC.

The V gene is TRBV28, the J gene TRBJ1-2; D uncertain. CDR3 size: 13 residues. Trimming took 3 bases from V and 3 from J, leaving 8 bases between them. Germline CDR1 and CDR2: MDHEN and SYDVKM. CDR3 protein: CASSLRRDYGYTF. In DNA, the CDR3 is TGTGCCAGCAGTTTGAGGAGGGACTATGGCTACACCTTC.

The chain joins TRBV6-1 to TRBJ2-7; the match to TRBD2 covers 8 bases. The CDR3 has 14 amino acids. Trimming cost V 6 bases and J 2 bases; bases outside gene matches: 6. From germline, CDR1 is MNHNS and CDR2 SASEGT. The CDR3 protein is CASSQLAAAYEQYF. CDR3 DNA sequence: TGTGCCAGCAGCCAACTAGCGGCAGCCTACGAGCAGTACTTC.

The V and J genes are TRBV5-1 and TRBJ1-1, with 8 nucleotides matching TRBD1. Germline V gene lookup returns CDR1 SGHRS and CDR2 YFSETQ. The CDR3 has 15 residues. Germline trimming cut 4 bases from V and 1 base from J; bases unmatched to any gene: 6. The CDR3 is CASSPPGQGNTEAFF. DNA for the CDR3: TGCGCCAGCAGCCCCCCCGGACAGGGGAACACTGAAGCTTTCTTT.

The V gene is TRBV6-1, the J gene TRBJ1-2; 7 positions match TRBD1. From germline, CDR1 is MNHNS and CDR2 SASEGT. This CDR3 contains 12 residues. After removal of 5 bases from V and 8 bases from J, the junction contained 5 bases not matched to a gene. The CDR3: CASSQTGLGYTF. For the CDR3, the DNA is TGTGCCAGCAGTCAGACAGGGTTGGGCTACACCTTC.

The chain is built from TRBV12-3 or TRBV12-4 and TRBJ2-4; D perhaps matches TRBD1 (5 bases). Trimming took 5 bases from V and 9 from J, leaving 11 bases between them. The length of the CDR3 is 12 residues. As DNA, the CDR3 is TGTGCCAGCAGTATGGCAGGGATCATTCAGTACTTC. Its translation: CASSMAGIIQYF.

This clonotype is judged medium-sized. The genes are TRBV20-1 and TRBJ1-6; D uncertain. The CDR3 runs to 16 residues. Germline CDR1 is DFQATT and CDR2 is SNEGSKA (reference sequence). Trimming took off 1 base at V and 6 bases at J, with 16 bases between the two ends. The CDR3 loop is CSARVESRAPNSPLHF. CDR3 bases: TGCAGTGCTAGAGTCGAGAGCCGGGCTCCTAATTCACCCCTCCACTTT.